What follows are 2 T cell receptor beta chains derived from one specimen sequenced in a study of blood T cell repertoires in COVID-19. The protocol was immunoSEQ multiplex PCR, while the TCRdb copy is restricted to in-frame clones and leaves out a portion. The sample carries some 66,000 clones, 65% to 90% recorded once. Sequenced: peripheral blood. These receptors were obtained from a man aged 60-69 years with acute or convalescent COVID-19.

This clone showed up just a few times. The CDR3, as DNA: TGTGCCAGCAGTTCGACTATAGGCCGGGGGAACACTGAAGCTTTCTTT. Its translation: CASSSTIGRGNTEAFF. The V and J genes are TRBV6-2 or TRBV6-3 and TRBJ1-1, with D hard to call. V was trimmed by 4 bases and J by 1 base, leaving 16 bases between them. CDR3 length equals 16 residues. Germline loops: CDR1 MNHEY, CDR2 SVGEGT.

This rearrangement joins TRBV7-2 to TRBJ1-1; D not resolved. Germline V CDR1 and CDR2: SGHTA, FQGNSA. Trimming took 0 bases from V and 3 from J, leaving 14 bases between them. The CDR3 is made up of 16 amino acids. DNA of the CDR3: TGTGCCAGCAGCTTAGCGCCAGGAGGATTCCACACTGAAGCTTTCTTT. It encodes CASSLAPGGFHTEAFF.